This T cell receptor (beta chain) is from a study of regulatory T cells in long-lasting Graves disease. Ten or more counts support this clonotype. The time point here: newly diagnosed GD, antithyroid drugs for less than 3 months. PBMC RNA served as the TCR library source. V lost 4 bases and J lost 0, with 10 bases in between. Germline V gene lookup returns CDR1 SNHLY and CDR2 FYNNEI. This CDR3 region has 15 residues. According to the study, TCR beta libraries were built with iRepertoire HTBI primers and CDR3-region Arm-PCR. TCRdb used MiXCR to reprocess the multiplex PCR reads, holding one entry per CDR3 protein. The sample contains under 450,000 distinct CDR3 sequences, 12% of which appear only once. Separately, the same data were catalogued under a study of T cells in Graves' hyperthyroidism and ophthalmopathy. According to that study: The study based diagnoses on clinical symptoms, serum thyroxine and TRAb, thyroid ultrasound and orbital computed tomography.

The V gene is TRBV2, the J gene TRBJ2-4, with D unresolved. This receptor was identified in a woman between 18 and 29 years old with Graves disease. The source material was peripheral blood mononuclear cells (PBMCs), sampled at new diagnosis, from a patient treated with antithyroid drugs. The CDR3 DNA reads TGTGCCAGCAGTGCGATAGCCCTAGCCAAAAACATTCAGTACTTC. This sequence encodes CASSAIALAKNIQYF. Together with reference TRBV2 and TRBJ2-4, the CDR3 gives the full variable domain: EPEVTQTPSHQVTQMGQEVILRCVPISNHLYFYWYRQILGQKVEFLVSFYNNEISEKSEIFDDQFSVERPDGSNFTLKIRSTKLEDSAMYFCASSAIALAKNIQYFGAGTRLSVL.